This TCR beta chain was profiled in a study of cytomegalovirus exposure and HLA in healthy donors. Broader study findings: Cytomegalovirus status was reportedly diagnosed by the classifier with high specificity and sensitivity. In a later analysis, DRB1 alleles had the most associated TCRs; HLA-C alleles the fewest. TCR beta V- and J-gene trimming, according to a later analysis, was linked to a missense DCLRE1C variant.

The sample holds a few counts of this clone. The target antigen is unknown. Both 60 Vbeta primers and 13 Jbeta primers went into the PCR. Data came from immunoSEQ multiplex PCR; TCRdb stores just in-frame clones and leaves some out. This sample has approximately 140,000 clones; roughly 66% occur once, and the top ten carry 1.5% to 2%. The origin of this receptor is a woman aged 18-29 years in good health and CMV-seronegative. The sample comprised PBMCs.

CDR3 amino acids: CAIGTAQIGYGYTF. In DNA form, the CDR3 reads TGTGCCATAGGGACAGCCCAGATAGGCTATGGCTACACCTTC. The chain links TRBV10-3 to TRBJ1-2; 7 nucleotides align to TRBD1. The CDR3 has 14 amino acids. Trimming removed 9 bases from V and 4 bases from J; junction bases left unmatched: 11. The V gene's germline CDR1 is ENHRY and CDR2 SYGVKD.